These 21 T cell receptor beta chains came from one sample sequenced in a study of response to subunit inactivated influenza vaccine. TCRdb passed the RT-PCR reads through MiXCR, listing each CDR3 protein once. The sample shows about 700,000 distinct CDR3 sequences, approximately 14% of them seen only once. The sample in question was PBMCs from blood, obtained about 11 days after vaccination. These receptor sequences come from a man aged 50 or older who received an inactivated influenza vaccine.

The genes are TRBV7-9 and TRBJ2-1, with D perhaps TRBD2 (6 bases). Between the trimmed V and J ends, which lost 4 bases and 8 bases, there was a span of 21 bases. This CDR3 spans 16 amino acids. Germline V CDR1 and CDR2: SEHNR, FQNEAQ (reference sequence). The CDR3 region has the DNA TGTGCCAGCAGCTCCCGTGGGGGAGGCCTTAGCCATGAGCAGTTCTTC. Its translation is CASSSRGGGLSHEQFF.

This clonotype was seen a handful of times. The chain couples TRBV6-5 to TRBJ1-6, with 8 bases that match TRBD1. The CDR3 sequence is 16 residues long. J gave up 7 bases and V 2 bases, and 7 bases lay outside the gene matches. From germline, CDR1 is MNHEY and CDR2 SVGAGI. CDR3 loop: CASSYTRRQGNSPLHF. The CDR3 DNA is TGTGCCAGCAGTTACACCCGACGACAGGGGAATTCACCCCTCCACTTT.

This clonotype was detected ten times or more. The chain is built from TRBV10-3 and TRBJ2-3, with 9 bases lining up with TRBD2. V lost 3 bases to trimming and J lost 8 bases; unmatched junction nucleotides: 3. Germline-derived CDR1 and CDR2 are ENHRY and SYGVKD. The CDR3 loop spans 13 amino acids. The CDR3 region is CAISDSGLATQYF. CDR3 DNA: TGTGCCATCAGTGATTCGGGACTAGCTACGCAGTATTTT.

The CDR3 region has the DNA TGCGCCAGCAGCCAAGTTACAGGGGGCACCGCCTACAATGAGCAGTTCTTC. It translates to CASSQVTGGTAYNEQFF. The V call is TRBV4-3, the J call TRBJ2-1, with 9 bases that match TRBD1. Germline CDR1 LGHNA, CDR2 YSLEER. The CDR3 sequence is 17 residues long. With 1 base clipped from V and 2 bases from J, the junction kept 6 bases outside the gene matches.

This clonotype came up many times. The V gene is TRBV5-1, the J gene TRBJ1-1; 9 bases align to TRBD1. The CDR3 runs to 14 residues. The germline gives CDR1 SGHRS, CDR2 YFSETQ. V dropped 4 bases and J dropped 5; count of bases not matched to a gene: 6. CDR3 region: CASSTQGAGTEAFF. The DNA of the CDR3 is TGCGCCAGCAGCACACAGGGGGCTGGGACTGAAGCTTTCTTT.

This clonotype was detected only a few times. The J gene is TRBJ2-1, the V gene TRBV15; D remains unclear. Germline CDR1 is LNHNV and CDR2 is YYDKDF (reference sequence). V was cut by 1 base and J by 5 bases, with 6 bases left in between. CDR3 length equals 13 residues. The CDR3 DNA reads TGTGCCACCAGCAGAGTACAACACAATGAGCAGTTCTTC. Translating it yields CATSRVQHNEQFF. Based on the CDR3 plus reference TRBV15 and TRBJ2-1, the full variable domain is DAMVIQNPRYQVTQFGKPVTLSCSQTLNHNVMYWYQQKSSQAPKLLFHYYDKDFNNEADTPDNFQSRRPNTSFCFLDIRSPGLGDTAMYLCATSRVQHNEQFFGPGTRLTVL.

V gene TRBV10-3 combines with J gene TRBJ2-2, with D possibly matching TRBD1 (7 bases). V lost 4 bases and J lost 5, with 11 bases in between. Germline V gene sequence: CDR1 ENHRY, CDR2 SYGVKD. The CDR3 length is 14 residues. The CDR3 nucleotides read TGTGCCATCAGTGGGCAGGGGGGAACCGGGGAGCTGTTTTTT. As protein: CAISGQGGTGELFF.

The chain has TRBV28 and TRBJ1-3, with 9 bases that match TRBD1. The CDR3 consists of 16 residues. From germline, CDR1 is MDHEN and CDR2 SYDVKM. Losses at the gene ends were 3 bases for V and 2 bases for J; bases not matched to a gene: 5. This chain's CDR3 is CASSFLTGGPGNTIYF. CDR3 coding DNA: TGTGCCAGCAGTTTTTTGACAGGGGGACCTGGAAACACCATATATTTT.

This clonotype was counted a few times. V is TRBV5-1 and J is TRBJ2-7, with D possibly being TRBD1 (5 bases). CDR1 and CDR2 (germline): SGHRS, YFSETQ. V was trimmed by 1 base and J by 4 bases, leaving 9 bases between them. The CDR3 is made up of 13 amino acids. This chain's CDR3 is CASSLLQAYEQYF. The CDR3 DNA sequence: TGCGCCAGCAGCTTGCTACAGGCGTACGAGCAGTACTTC.

This chain connects TRBV6-1 to TRBJ2-2; 7 bases agree with TRBD1. The V segment lost 5 bases and the J segment 6 bases; nucleotides outside the gene matches: 9. This CDR3 contains 15 residues. Germline CDR1 reads MNHNS; CDR2 reads SASEGT. The CDR3 bases are TGTGCCAGCAGTAAAGACAGGGTTGATCCCGGGGAGCTGTTTTTT. This encodes CASSKDRVDPGELFF.

The J gene is TRBJ2-3, the V gene TRBV7-2, with TRBD2 identical over 8 bases. CDR1 and CDR2 from the germline V gene are SGHTA and FQGNSA. The V gene end was trimmed by 6 bases and the J gene end by 0 bases; junction bases not matched to a gene: 5. This CDR3 has 15 residues. CDR3 DNA sequence: TGTGCCAGCAGGCCAGCGGGGGCCAGCACAGATACGCAGTATTTT. Translating gives CASRPAGASTDTQYF.

This clonotype was seen a handful of times. The chain is built from TRBV29-1 and TRBJ2-7; tentatively, D is TRBD1 (6 bases). Germline CDR1 and CDR2: SQVTM and ANQGSEA. The CDR3 is 13 amino acids. V lost 3 bases to trimming and J lost 4 bases, with 13 bases between them. The CDR3 DNA reads as TGCAGCGTTGACTTGGGGGCTCAATACGAGCAGTACTTC. Protein sequence: CSVDLGAQYEQYF.

This clonotype was detected once. The J gene is TRBJ1-1, the V gene TRBV6-5, with unresolved D. The germline gives CDR1 MNHEY, CDR2 SVGAGI. The CDR3 contains 18 residues. The V end was cut by 2 bases, the J end by 1 base, with 20 bases between. The CDR3 loop reads CASSYVSPSRGPNTEAFF. Written as DNA, the CDR3 is TGTGCCAGCAGTTACGTATCACCCTCGCGCGGCCCGAACACTGAAGCTTTCTTT.

The J gene is TRBJ2-1, the V gene TRBV20-1; 13 positions match TRBD2. The CDR3 extends over 18 amino acids. V shed 3 bases and J 0 bases; nucleotides not matched to a gene: 8. Germline V gene sequence: CDR1 DFQATT, CDR2 SNEGSKA (reference sequence). The CDR3 bases are TGCAGTGCTAGGAGACTAGCGGGAGGTGGGGGCTCCTACAATGAGCAGTTCTTC. Residues: CSARRLAGGGGSYNEQFF.

The J gene is TRBJ2-7, the V gene TRBV20-1; TRBD2 matches 10 bases. Germline loops: CDR1 DFQATT, CDR2 SNEGSKA (reference sequence). The CDR3 contains 15 residues. V shed 6 bases and J 3 bases; nucleotides not matched to a gene: 11. CDR3 DNA sequence: TGCAGTGCGAACCCCGGGGCTAGCGGGGGCTACGAGCAGTACTTC. Its protein is CSANPGASGGYEQYF.

This clonotype was detected many times. This chain connects TRBV5-1 to TRBJ2-3; 7 nucleotides line up with TRBD1. This CDR3 is built from 15 residues. V was clipped by 2 bases and J by 1 base; unmatched bases: 4. Germline values: CDR1 SGHRS, CDR2 YFSETQ. CDR3 coding DNA: TGCGCCAGCAGCTTTCGACAGGGTCGCACAGATACGCAGTATTTT. This encodes CASSFRQGRTDTQYF.

The chain employs TRBV30 and TRBJ1-5; D call uncertain. This CDR3 region has 13 residues. V gave up 0 bases and J gave up 7 bases, with 10 bases separating them. Germline values: CDR1 GTSNPN, CDR2 SVGIG (reference sequence). CDR3 DNA sequence: TGTGCCTGGAGTGTGTCCGGACGGCAGCCCCAGCATTTT. Amino acid sequence: CAWSVSGRQPQHF.

Here the CDR3 reads CASSLASGHLSSYNEQFF. CDR3 coding DNA: TGTGCCAGCAGCTTAGCATCGGGACACCTTAGCTCCTACAATGAGCAGTTCTTC. V and J are TRBV7-2 and TRBJ2-1, with a possible D match to TRBD1 (6 bases). The CDR3 loop spans 18 amino acids. Germline values: CDR1 SGHTA, CDR2 FQGNSA. Trimming cost V 0 bases and J 0 bases, with 15 bases left between them.

The chain carries TRBV9 and TRBJ1-6, with 10 bases lining up with TRBD1. Germline loops: CDR1 SGDLS, CDR2 YYNGEE. Trimming at V came to 4 bases and at J to 7 bases, leaving 8 bases not matched to a gene. CDR3 length: 16 amino acids. The CDR3 nucleotides read TGTGCCAGCAGCCCGAGGACAGGGGGGGGAAATTCACCCCTCCACTTT. Protein: CASSPRTGGGNSPLHF.

The gene calls are TRBV6-2 or TRBV6-3 and TRBJ2-1, with D perhaps TRBD2 (5 bases). The CDR3 contains 11 residues. The germline CDR1 and CDR2 sequences are MNHEY and SVGEGT. The ends were cut back, 7 bases at V and 5 bases at J, with 6 bases in the middle. As DNA, the CDR3 is TGTGCCAGCAAGACTAACAATGAGCAGTTCTTC. As protein: CASKTNNEQFF.

The sample holds a few counts of this clonotype. CDR3 in amino acids: CASSPGLAGGGGETQYF. CDR3 bases: TGCGCCAGCAGCCCGGGACTAGCGGGGGGAGGAGGAGAGACCCAGTACTTC. The chain joins TRBV4-3 to TRBJ2-5; 15 bases align to TRBD2. CDR1 LGHNA and CDR2 YSLEER come from the germline V gene. The length of the CDR3 is 17 residues. Losses at the gene ends were 4 bases for V and 4 bases for J; bases not matched to a gene: 7.